This TCR beta chain was sequenced during a study of cytomegalovirus exposure and HLA in healthy donors. The V gene's germline CDR1 is SGHDN and CDR2 FVKESK. The CDR3 has 19 amino acids. V shed 0 bases and J shed 4 bases, with 22 bases lying between them. The PCR contained 60 Vbeta and 13 Jbeta primers. Assay used: immunoSEQ multiplex PCR; TCRdb lists only in-frame clones, some missing. The sample gives 110,000 or so clones, 74% of which show up once; approximately 1.9% is in the top ten. Sequenced material: PBMCs. This TCR derives from a human donor in good health. V gene TRBV14 combines with J gene TRBJ1-3, with a tentative D call TRBD1 (5 bases). CDR3: CASSQDERRAGLRGNTIYF. CDR3 sequence (DNA): TGTGCCAGCAGCCAAGATGAGCGACGGGCAGGGCTAAGAGGAAACACCATATATTTT. The full variable domain, with the rest looked up from reference TRBV14 and TRBJ1-3, is EAGVTQFPSHSVIEKGQTVTLRCDPISGHDNLYWYRRVMGKEIKFLLHFVKESKQDESGMPNNRFLAERTGGTYSTLKVQPAELEDSGVYFCASSQDERRAGLRGNTIYFGEGSWLTVV.